This T cell receptor beta chain was observed in a study of blood T cell repertoires in COVID-19. The overall study: Some COVID-19 samples were acute and others convalescent; all came from the United States, Italy and Spain.

Original handling: Reference gene primer amplification gave nucleated cell count estimates. Profiled with immunoSEQ multiplex PCR; TCRdb holds only in-frame clones, not every one. V and J calls and clone size follow that table, whereas D and trimming were derived from the DNA. Found here are around 700,000 clones, around 90% of them singletons; the top ten hold around 0.3%. CDR1 SGHRS and CDR2 YFSETQ come from the germline V gene. This CDR3 has 15 residues. V shed 0 bases and J 3 bases; nucleotides not matched to a gene: 3. The table lists this clone with a few counts. The chain employs TRBV5-1 and TRBJ2-1; TRBD2 agrees at 7 bases. What was sequenced was peripheral blood. This receptor was taken from a woman in her late teens or twenties with acute or convalescent COVID-19. CDR3 residues: CASSLGGEGYNEQFF. CDR3 DNA: TGCGCCAGCAGCTTGGGCGGGGAGGGCTACAATGAGCAGTTCTTC.